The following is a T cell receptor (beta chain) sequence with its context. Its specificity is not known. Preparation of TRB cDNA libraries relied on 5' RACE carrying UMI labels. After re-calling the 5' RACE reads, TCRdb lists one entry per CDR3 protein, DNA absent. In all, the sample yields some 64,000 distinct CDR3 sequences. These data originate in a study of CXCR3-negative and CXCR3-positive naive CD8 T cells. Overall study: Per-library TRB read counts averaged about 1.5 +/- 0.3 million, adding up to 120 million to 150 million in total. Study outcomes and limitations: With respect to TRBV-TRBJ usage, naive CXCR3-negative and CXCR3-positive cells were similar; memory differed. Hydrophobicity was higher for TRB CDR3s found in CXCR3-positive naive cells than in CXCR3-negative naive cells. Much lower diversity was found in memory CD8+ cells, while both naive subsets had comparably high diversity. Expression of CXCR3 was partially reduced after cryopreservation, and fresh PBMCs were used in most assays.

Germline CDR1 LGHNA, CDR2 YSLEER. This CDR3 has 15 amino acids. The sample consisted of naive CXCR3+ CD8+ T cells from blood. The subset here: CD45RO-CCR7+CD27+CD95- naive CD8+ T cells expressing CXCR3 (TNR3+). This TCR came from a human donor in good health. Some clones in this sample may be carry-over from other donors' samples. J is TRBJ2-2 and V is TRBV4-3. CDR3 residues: CASSPSTGYTGELFF.